The text below deals with one TCR beta chain. In the original workflow: Reference gene primer amplification yielded estimated nucleated cell counts. Clones were sequenced by immunoSEQ multiplex PCR, and TCRdb holds only the in-frame ones, with some missing. V and J calls and clone size are copied from that table; D and trimming were computed from the DNA. The profile shows 95,000 to 120,000 clones, about 85% of them singletons. Germline-derived CDR1 and CDR2 are LGHNT and FRNRAP. The J segment lost 6 bases and the V segment lost 5 bases, leaving 6 bases of the junction unmatched. The CDR3 is 15 amino acids. The source of the sample is a study of blood T cell repertoires in COVID-19. Background on the study: Both acute and convalescent COVID-19 samples were obtained from the United States, Italy and Spain. Sources were T cells, B-cell-depleted T cells, or PBMCs; the material itself was cDNA or gDNA.

The chain links TRBV12-5 to TRBJ2-1; 11 bases are a match to TRBD1. The sequence was obtained from a man aged 35-49 years with acute or convalescent COVID-19. The specimen sequenced was peripheral blood. CDR3 in amino acids: CASGADRGRVNEQFF. In DNA form, the CDR3 reads TGTGCTAGTGGTGCGGACAGGGGGCGCGTCAATGAGCAGTTCTTC.